Each of the 5 T cell receptor beta chains below was sequenced from the same sample in a study of tumor-infiltrating lymphocytes in oesophageal squamous cell carcinoma. TCRdb recomputed calls from the PCR reads with MiXCR, one row per CDR3 protein. The data hold about 14,000 distinct CDR3 sequences, with roughly 50% observed a single time. The source material was blood. These receptors came from a male donor with esophageal squamous cell carcinoma.

The chain is built from TRBV12-3 or TRBV12-4 and TRBJ2-5, with TRBD2 matching over 7 bases. The assigned J gene may be wrong: the sequence end matches TRBJ2-7 better. The CDR3 totals 14 residues. CDR3 nucleotides: TGTGCCAGCAGTTTAGGGGGAGGGATCTACGAGCAGTACTTC. Amino acid sequence: CASSLGGGIYEQYF.

This rearrangement joins TRBV11-2 to TRBJ2-6, with 16 bases aligning to TRBD2. The J call is in doubt because the DNA end fits TRBJ2-5 better. CDR3 size: 18 residues. Germline V lookup: CDR1 SGHAT, CDR2 FQNNGV. CDR3 in amino acids: CASSLAIPGLAGGETQYF. The CDR3 DNA is TGTGCCAGCAGCTTAGCCATCCCGGGACTAGCGGGGGGGGAGACCCAGTACTTC.

The J gene is TRBJ2-3, the V gene TRBV7-8, with D tentatively TRBD1 (5 bases). The V end lost 6 bases, the J end lost 2 bases, and 15 bases lay between the germline ends. From germline, CDR1 is SGHVS and CDR2 FQNEAQ. The CDR3 length is 15 residues. The CDR3 sequence is CASRPDTSTTDTQYF. As DNA, the CDR3 is TGTGCCAGCAGGCCGGACACTTCTACCACAGATACGCAGTATTTT.

This rearrangement joins TRBV7-2 to TRBJ2-3; weak D call: TRBD2 (6 bases). The CDR3 runs 14 residues. V gave up 9 bases and J gave up 0 bases, with 13 bases separating them. The germline V gene has CDR1 SGHTA and CDR2 FQGNSA. In DNA form, the CDR3 reads TGTGCCAGTTCCCGCGGGGCTAGCACAGATACGCAGTATTTT. Its protein product is CASSRGASTDTQYF.

As DNA, the CDR3 is TGTGCCAGCAGCTTAGTACGGGTGTCGGGGAGCCGAAAAGAGACCCAGTACTTC. Amino acid sequence: CASSLVRVSGSRKETQYF. This sequence joins TRBV11-2 and TRBJ2-7, with D tentatively TRBD2 (5 bases). The DNA end lines up better with TRBJ2-5; the J call may be wrong. The CDR3 is made up of 18 amino acids. In germline, CDR1 is SGHAT, CDR2 FQNNGV.